This record concerns one TCR beta chain sequence. Its antigen remains unidentified. This sample is drawn from a study of cytomegalovirus exposure and HLA in healthy donors. Whole-study results and caveats: Being indistinguishable, some V segments were excluded, TRBV6-2 and TRBV6-3 among them. The classifier reportedly diagnosed cytomegalovirus status with high sensitivity and specificity.

The primer mix had 60 Vbeta and 13 Jbeta primers. Libraries were prepared by immunoSEQ multiplex PCR; TCRdb keeps only in-frame clonotypes and omits some of them. This sample has approximately 160,000 clones, with 84% found just once. The CDR3 runs 13 residues. CDR1 LNHDA and CDR2 SQIVND come from the germline V gene (reference sequence). Healthy bone marrow donors made up the donors. V usage is TRBV19 and J usage is TRBJ2-5; TRBD1 might be the D (5 bases). The J call may not be correct, given that the DNA end is closer to TRBJ2-7. This sequence was found in a boy younger than 10 in good health and CMV-seronegative. Sequencing used PBMCs. CDR3 bases: TGTGCCAGCTCGGCAGGGAAATCCTACGAGCAGTACTTC. Its protein product is CASSAGKSYEQYF.